This T cell receptor (beta chain) came from a study of blood T cell repertoires in COVID-19. CDR3 size: 15 residues. Germline V gene data show CDR1 as SGHVS and CDR2 as FQNEAQ. V was trimmed by 4 bases and J by 2 bases, leaving 13 bases between them. Per the authors' pipeline: Amplifying reference gene primers gave estimates of nucleated cell counts. Clones were sequenced by immunoSEQ multiplex PCR, and TCRdb holds only the in-frame ones, with some missing. The DNA gave D and trimming, while V, J and clone size come from that table. Of more than 10,000 clones listed, around 80% are singletons. This sequence joins TRBV7-8 and TRBJ2-3, with a weak D call TRBD2 (6 bases). The specimen was peripheral blood. The clonotype was recovered from a human donor in a cohort sampled during active COVID-19. CDR3 amino acids: CASSSGTPITDTQYF. In DNA, the CDR3 is TGTGCCAGCAGCTCCGGGACTCCGATCACAGATACGCAGTATTTT.